This entry lists 21 T cell receptor beta chains sequenced from one sample in a study of cytomegalovirus exposure and HLA in healthy donors. The PCR contained 60 Vbeta and 13 Jbeta primers. Sequencing used immunoSEQ multiplex PCR; TCRdb keeps in-frame clones, though not all of them. The sample lists 250,000 to 350,000 clones; roughly 90% were seen once. Sequenced input: PBMCs. These receptors all come from a middle-aged man in good health and CMV-seropositive.

V usage is TRBV27 and J usage is TRBJ2-7; 7 nucleotides line up with TRBD1. Germline CDR1 is MNHEY and CDR2 is SMNVEV (reference sequence). Trimming took 5 bases from V and 0 from J; bases not matched to a gene: 7. The CDR3 is 15 amino acids. CDR3 loop: CASSPDRESSYEQYF. In DNA, the CDR3 is TGTGCCAGCAGTCCCGACAGGGAAAGCTCCTACGAGCAGTACTTC.

The V and J genes are TRBV29-1 and TRBJ1-1; TRBD1 agrees at 10 bases. The V segment lost 4 bases and the J segment 3 bases; nucleotides outside the gene matches: 2. Germline assignment: CDR1 SQVTM and CDR2 ANQGSEA. The CDR3 runs to 13 residues. The CDR3 sequence is CSVGQGAYTEAFF. The CDR3 region has the DNA TGCAGCGTTGGACAGGGGGCTTACACTGAAGCTTTCTTT.

The chain is built from TRBV2 and TRBJ1-2, with D hard to call. The CDR3 loop spans 15 amino acids. V was clipped by 2 bases and J by 4 bases, with 14 bases between them. CDR1 is SNHLY and CDR2 is FYNNEI in the germline V gene. For the CDR3, the DNA is TGTGCCAGCAGTGAAAAGTTTCGGGAGGTCTATGGCTACACCTTC. Protein product: CASSEKFREVYGYTF.

The chain combines TRBV7-8 with TRBJ1-1; no clear D gene. CDR1 SGHVS and CDR2 FQNEAQ come from the germline V gene. This CDR3 is built from 12 residues. Between the trimmed V and J ends, which lost 4 bases and 6 bases, there was a span of 9 bases. The CDR3 DNA reads as TGTGCCAGCAGCTCCTATTTATCTGAAGCTTTCTTT. Translation: CASSSYLSEAFF. Full variable domain (remainder filled in from reference TRBV7-8 and TRBJ1-1): GAGVSQSPRYKVAKRGQDVALRCDPISGHVSLFWYQQALGQGPEFLTYFQNEAQLDKSGLPSDRFFAERPEGSVSTLKIQRTQQEDSAVYLCASSSYLSEAFFGQGTRLTVV.

In this sample, this clone turned up once. This chain connects TRBV5-4 to TRBJ2-5, with 9 bases that match TRBD1. The last part of the DNA fits TRBJ2-7 better; the J call may be wrong. The CDR3 consists of 15 residues. Germline CDR1 and CDR2: SGHNT and YYREEE (reference sequence). The CDR3 reads CASSRTGTGNYEQYF. CDR3 bases: TGTGCCAGCAGTCGAACCGGGACAGGGAACTACGAGCAGTACTTC.

This clone was detected only once. This rearrangement joins TRBV5-1 to TRBJ2-3; TRBD2 matches at 9 bases. J gave up 4 bases and V 6 bases, and 18 bases lay outside the gene matches. CDR1 is SGHRS, CDR2 YFSETQ, per germline. The CDR3 totals 18 residues. This CDR3 is CASNAVRAGGPGSDTQYF. CDR3 in DNA: TGCGCCAGCAACGCGGTCCGTGCGGGAGGGCCTGGTTCAGATACGCAGTATTTT.

The chain carries TRBV10-3 and TRBJ1-1; D is undetermined. The CDR3 spans 14 residues. CDR1 is ENHRY and CDR2 is SYGVKD in the germline V gene. V lost 3 bases and J 0 bases, leaving 8 bases between the germline ends. The CDR3 here is CAISDSIMNTEAFF. The CDR3 DNA follows: TGTGCCATCAGTGACTCTATCATGAACACTGAAGCTTTCTTT.

The CDR3 bases are TGTGCCAGCTCACCGGCAGGTCGACACGAGCAGTACTTC. Amino acids: CASSPAGRHEQYF. The chain is built from TRBV18 and TRBJ2-7; D remains unclear. Trimming left V 3 bases short and J 5 bases short, with 11 bases between. The germline V gene encodes CDR1 KGHSH and CDR2 LQKENI. The CDR3 totals 13 residues.

V is TRBV14 and J is TRBJ1-1; possibly TRBD1 for D (5 bases). The CDR3 extends over 16 amino acids. Germline CDR1 is SGHDN and CDR2 is FVKESK. The V and J ends lost 0 bases and 0 bases respectively, with 11 bases between them. The CDR3, as DNA: TGTGCCAGCAGCCAAGACTCAGGGAACATGAACACTGAAGCTTTCTTT. It specifies CASSQDSGNMNTEAFF.

The chain carries TRBV18 and TRBJ2-2, with TRBD2 as a possible D gene (6 bases). Germline lookup yields CDR1 KGHSH and CDR2 LQKENI. The CDR3 spans 16 residues. Trimming pared 1 base from V and 0 bases from J, leaving 9 bases between. The CDR3 sequence is CASSPQGLANTGELFF. The CDR3 DNA reads TGTGCCAGCTCACCACAGGGACTCGCGAACACCGGGGAGCTGTTTTTT.

The J gene is TRBJ2-1, the V gene TRBV19, with TRBD2 as a possible D gene (6 bases). This CDR3 spans 15 amino acids. V was shortened by 6 bases and J by 6 bases, with 18 bases between the two germline ends. Germline assignment: CDR1 LNHDA and CDR2 SQIVND (reference sequence). The chain's CDR3 is CASSRLVGIANEQFF. The DNA of the CDR3 is TGTGCCAGTAGCCGACTAGTTGGAATAGCCAATGAGCAGTTCTTC.

The chain recombines TRBV30 with TRBJ2-3; tentatively, D is TRBD2 (5 bases). CDR3 length: 14 residues. Trimming took 3 bases from V and 5 from J, leaving 15 bases between them. Germline lookup yields CDR1 GTSNPN and CDR2 SVGIG (reference sequence). The CDR3 reads CAWRVTPGKDTQYF. As DNA, the CDR3 is TGTGCCTGGAGGGTGACACCGGGGAAAGATACGCAGTATTTT.

The sample holds a few counts of this clone. V is TRBV27 and J is TRBJ2-5; D remains unclear. CDR3 length: 13 amino acids. The V gene lost 3 bases and the J gene lost 5 bases, with 10 bases spanning the gap. Germline lookup yields CDR1 MNHEY and CDR2 SMNVEV (reference sequence). CDR3 residues: CASSFAGWETQYF. DNA of the CDR3: TGTGCCAGCAGTTTCGCCGGTTGGGAGACCCAGTACTTC.

This clone was recorded a few times. The rearrangement joins TRBV6-1 to TRBJ1-4, with a possible D match to TRBD1 (6 bases). The length of the CDR3 is 14 residues. The germline V gene has CDR1 MNHNS and CDR2 SASEGT. The germline V and J ends were trimmed by 5 bases and 5 bases, with 12 bases remaining between them. CDR3 nucleotides: TGTGCCAGCAGTAGACAGGACTGGAATGAAAAACTGTTTTTT. This translates into CASSRQDWNEKLFF.

In DNA form, the CDR3 reads TGTGCCAGCAGCCAAGGGGGAGCGGGAGGCGGCTACGAGCAGTACTTC. Translating it yields CASSQGGAGGGYEQYF. V and J are TRBV4-2 and TRBJ2-7; 9 bases agree with TRBD2. The CDR3 is 16 amino acids. With V trimmed by 1 base and J by 3 bases, 7 bases remained unmatched. Germline V lookup: CDR1 LGHNA, CDR2 YNFKEQ.

This clone has just one count. This chain connects TRBV5-1 to TRBJ2-7; 9 nucleotides match TRBD2. Germline assignment: CDR1 SGHRS and CDR2 YFSETQ. V lost 4 bases and J lost 1; bases outside the gene matches: 3. There are 14 residues in the CDR3. CDR3 sequence reads: CASSPSGVSYEQYF. As DNA, the CDR3 is TGCGCCAGCAGCCCTAGCGGGGTGTCCTACGAGCAGTACTTC.

The chain couples TRBV7-2 to TRBJ2-1, with D perhaps matching TRBD1 (5 bases). This CDR3 spans 15 amino acids. The V gene's germline CDR1 is SGHTA and CDR2 FQGNSA. Trimming removed 5 bases from V and 6 bases from J, with 17 bases in between. The CDR3: CASSRRQGYSNEQFF. In DNA, the CDR3 is TGTGCCAGCAGCCGTCGGCAGGGATATTCCAATGAGCAGTTCTTC.

The CDR3 protein is CASSLGLSSYEQYF. DNA of the CDR3: TGTGCCAGCAGCTTAGGACTATCCTCCTACGAGCAGTACTTC. This rearrangement joins TRBV7-2 to TRBJ2-7; tentative D call: TRBD2 (5 bases). This CDR3 contains 14 residues. V was cut by 1 base and J by 0 bases, with 7 bases left in between. Per the germline V gene, CDR1 is SGHTA and CDR2 is FQGNSA.

On this clone: In the same sample, other DNA sequences code for this CDR3. The chain uses TRBV4-3 and TRBJ1-1, with TRBD1 matching over 8 bases. The CDR3 extends over 15 amino acids. The V gene end was trimmed by 0 bases and the J gene end by 5 bases; junction bases not matched to a gene: 5. Germline V lookup: CDR1 LGHNA, CDR2 YSLEER. CDR3 in amino acids: CASSQDGTGGTEAFF. The CDR3 DNA is TGCGCCAGCAGCCAAGACGGGACAGGCGGGACTGAAGCTTTCTTT.

The chain combines TRBV19 with TRBJ1-1, with D tentatively TRBD1 (5 bases). Germline loops: CDR1 LNHDA, CDR2 SQIVND (reference sequence). This CDR3 spans 16 amino acids. Trimming removed 1 base at V and 1 base at J, with 13 bases between. CDR3 protein: CASSIVGRGRNTEAFF. For the CDR3, the DNA is TGTGCCAGTAGTATAGTGGGAAGGGGCAGGAACACTGAAGCTTTCTTT.

The chain employs TRBV4-3 and TRBJ2-1, with a possible D match to TRBD1 (6 bases). Per germline, CDR1 LGHNA and CDR2 YSLEER. V lost 5 bases, J lost 10 bases, and 12 bases lay in between. The CDR3 is 12 amino acids. This CDR3 is CASSTTGTEQFF. CDR3 in DNA: TGCGCCAGCAGCACAACCGGGACAGAGCAGTTCTTC.